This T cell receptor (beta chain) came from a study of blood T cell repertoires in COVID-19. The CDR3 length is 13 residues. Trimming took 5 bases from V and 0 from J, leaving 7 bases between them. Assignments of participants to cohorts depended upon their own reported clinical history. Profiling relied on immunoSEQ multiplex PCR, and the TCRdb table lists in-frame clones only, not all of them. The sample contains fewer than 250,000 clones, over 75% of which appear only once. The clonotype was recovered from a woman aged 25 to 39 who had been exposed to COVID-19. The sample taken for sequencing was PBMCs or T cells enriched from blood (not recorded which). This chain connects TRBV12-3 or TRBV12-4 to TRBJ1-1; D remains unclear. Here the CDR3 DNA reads TGTGCCAGCAGTCAACTATTGAACACTGAAGCTTTCTTT. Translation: CASSQLLNTEAFF.